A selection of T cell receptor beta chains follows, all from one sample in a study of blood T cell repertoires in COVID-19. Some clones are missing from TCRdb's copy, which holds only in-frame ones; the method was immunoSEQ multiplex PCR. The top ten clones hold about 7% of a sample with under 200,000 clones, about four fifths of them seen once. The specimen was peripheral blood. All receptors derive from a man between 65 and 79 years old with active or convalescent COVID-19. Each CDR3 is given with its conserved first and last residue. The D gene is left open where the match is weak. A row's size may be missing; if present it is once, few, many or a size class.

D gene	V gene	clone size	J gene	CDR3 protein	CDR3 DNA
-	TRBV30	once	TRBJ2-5	CAWRGTPQETQYF	TGTGCCTGGAGGGGGACACCTCAAGAGACCCAGTACTTC
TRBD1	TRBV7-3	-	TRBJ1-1	CASSSTGEDTEAFF	TGTGCCAGCAGCTCAACAGGGGAGGACACTGAAGCTTTCTTT
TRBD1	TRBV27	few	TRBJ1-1	CASSLWGTGGEVGAFF	TGTGCCAGCAGTTTATGGGGGACAGGGGGCGAGGTAGGAGCTTTCTTT
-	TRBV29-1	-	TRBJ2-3	CSVLRSSRGDTQYF	TGCAGCGTTCTCAGGTCCAGCAGGGGAGATACGCAGTATTTT
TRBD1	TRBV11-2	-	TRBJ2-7	CASTFLPGQGRIYEQYF	TGTGCCAGCACTTTTTTACCGGGACAGGGGAGGATATACGAGCAGTACTTC
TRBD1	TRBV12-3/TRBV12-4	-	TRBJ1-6	CASRGQGNSPLHF	TGTGCCAGCAGAGGACAGGGAAATTCACCCCTCCACTTT
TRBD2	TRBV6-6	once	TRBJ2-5	CASSYRSGTGFGTQYF	TGTGCCAGCAGTTACCGGAGCGGGACCGGGTTCGGGACCCAGTACTTC
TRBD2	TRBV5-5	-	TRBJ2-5	CASSLGTGGETQYF	TGTGCCAGCAGCTTGGGGACGGGGGGAGAGACCCAGTACTTC
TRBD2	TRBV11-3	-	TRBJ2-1	CASSFAGAGYNEQFF	TGTGCCAGCAGCTTCGCGGGAGCGGGCTACAATGAGCAGTTCTTC
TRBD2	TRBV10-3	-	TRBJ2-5	CAIRAGGEETQYF	TGTGCCATCAGAGCGGGAGGAGAAGAGACCCAGTACTTC
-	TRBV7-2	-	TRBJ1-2	CASSFSSNYGYTF	TGTGCCAGCAGCTTTTCTTCGAACTATGGCTACACCTTC
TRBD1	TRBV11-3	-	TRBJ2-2	CASSLGQGDPGELFF	TGTGCCAGCAGCTTAGGACAGGGAGATCCCGGGGAGCTGTTTTTT
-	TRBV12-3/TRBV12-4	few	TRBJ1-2	CASSGDTAYGYTF	TGTGCCAGCAGTGGGGACACGGCCTATGGCTACACCTTC
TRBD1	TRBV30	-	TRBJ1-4	CAWRGQTANEKLFF	TGTGCCTGGAGGGGACAGACGGCTAATGAAAAACTGTTTTTT
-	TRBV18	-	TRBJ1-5	CASSPGANQPQHF	TGTGCCAGCTCACCGGGGGCCAATCAGCCCCAGCATTTT
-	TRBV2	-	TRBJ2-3	CASSAGTHSTDTQYF	TGTGCCAGCAGTGCCGGGACTCATTCCACAGATACGCAGTATTTT
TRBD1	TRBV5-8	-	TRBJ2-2	CASSFRQGAGELFF	TGTGCCAGCAGCTTCAGACAGGGGGCGGGGGAGCTGTTTTTT
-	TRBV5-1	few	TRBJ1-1	CASSFSGDTEAFF	TGCGCCAGCAGCTTCTCGGGGGACACTGAAGCTTTCTTT
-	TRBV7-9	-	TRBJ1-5	CASSSGSHQPQHF	TGTGCCAGCAGTTCCGGGTCCCATCAGCCCCAGCATTTT
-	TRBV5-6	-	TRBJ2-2	CASSLRDSNTGELFF	TGTGCCAGCAGCCTCCGGGACTCAAACACCGGGGAGCTGTTTTTT
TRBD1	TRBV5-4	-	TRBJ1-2	CASSLGGQAGGTF	TGTGCCAGCAGCTTGGGGGGACAGGCTGGGGGCACCTTC
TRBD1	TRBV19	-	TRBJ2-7	CASSNAFGQGAYEQYF	TGTGCCAGTAGTAATGCCTTCGGACAGGGGGCCTACGAGCAGTACTTC
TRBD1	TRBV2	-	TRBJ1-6	CASSPYRGVGSPLHF	TGTGCCAGCAGTCCCTACAGGGGGGTAGGATCACCCCTCCACTTT
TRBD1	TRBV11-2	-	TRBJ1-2	CASSVGQGSLHGYTF	TGTGCCAGCAGCGTCGGACAGGGTTCTCTTCATGGCTACACCTTC
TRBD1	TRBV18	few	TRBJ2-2	CASSRPTGVDTGELFF	TGTGCCAGCTCACGGCCGACAGGGGTGGACACCGGGGAGCTGTTTTTT
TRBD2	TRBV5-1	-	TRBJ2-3	CASSLDGTSGGQTDTQYF	TGCGCCAGCAGCTTGGATGGGACTAGCGGGGGGCAGACAGATACGCAGTATTTT
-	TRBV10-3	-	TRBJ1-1	CAISQGNTEAFF	TGTGCCATCAGCCAGGGGAACACTGAAGCTTTCTTT
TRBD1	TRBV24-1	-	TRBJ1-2	CATSDTGGDGYTF	TGTGCCACCAGCGATACAGGGGGCGATGGCTACACCTTC
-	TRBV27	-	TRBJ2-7	CASSLSEQTEQYF	TGTGCCAGCAGTTTATCAGAACAGACGGAGCAGTACTTC
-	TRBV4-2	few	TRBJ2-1	CASSQDRNEQFF	TGTGCCAGCAGCCAAGATCGCAATGAGCAGTTCTTC
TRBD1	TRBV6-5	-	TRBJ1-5	CASSYSSTGVDQPQHF	TGTGCCAGCAGTTACTCGAGTACAGGGGTGGATCAGCCCCAGCATTTT
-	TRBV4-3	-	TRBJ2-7	CASSQGAFSYEQYF	TGCGCCAGCAGCCAAGGGGCCTTCTCCTACGAGCAGTACTTC
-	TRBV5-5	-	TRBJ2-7	CASSLSSGAREQYF	TGTGCCAGCAGCTTGAGTTCAGGGGCTCGCGAGCAGTACTTC
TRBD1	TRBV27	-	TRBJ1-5	CASSTTGGGQPQHF	TGTGCCAGCAGTACCACAGGGGGAGGTCAGCCCCAGCATTTT
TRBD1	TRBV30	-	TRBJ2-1	CASYNRGRSSLF	TGTGCCAGTTACAACAGGGGGCGATCATCTCTCTTC
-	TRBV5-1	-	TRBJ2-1	CASSPGGSSYNEQFF	TGCGCCAGCAGCCCCGGTGGTAGCTCCTACAATGAGCAGTTCTTC
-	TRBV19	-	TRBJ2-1	CASSIPTPGIEQFF	TGTGCCAGTAGTATACCGACTCCGGGGATTGAGCAGTTCTTC
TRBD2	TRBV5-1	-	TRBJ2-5	CASSLFPAGGPQETQYF	TGCGCCAGCAGCTTATTCCCCGCGGGGGGGCCTCAGGAGACCCAGTACTTC
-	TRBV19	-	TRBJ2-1	CASSIGQAIYLEQFF	TGTGCCAGTAGTATAGGTCAGGCCATTTATCTTGAGCAGTTCTTC
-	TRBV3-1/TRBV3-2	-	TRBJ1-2	CASSQDYVRQPYGYTF	TGTGCCAGCAGCCAAGATTACGTCCGACAGCCGTATGGCTACACCTTC
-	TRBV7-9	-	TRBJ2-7	CASSLPLPLTDRPYEQYF	TGTGCCAGCAGCTTACCGCTTCCCCTAACAGACAGGCCCTACGAGCAGTACTTC
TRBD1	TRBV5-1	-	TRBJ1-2	CASSLGNRDRGHGYTF	TGCGCCAGCAGCTTGGGGAACCGGGACAGGGGTCATGGCTACACCTTC
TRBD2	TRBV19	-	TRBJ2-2	CASSHPLLAGGRGGELFF	TGTGCCAGTAGTCATCCTCTACTAGCGGGGGGCCGGGGCGGGGAGCTGTTTTTT
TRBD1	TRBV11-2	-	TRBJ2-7	CASSPNRGDYEQYF	TGTGCCAGCAGCCCAAACAGGGGGGACTACGAGCAGTACTTC